This passage covers 13 T cell receptor beta chains from one sample sequenced in a study of T cells in Graves' hyperthyroidism and ophthalmopathy. RNA transcripts provided the source from which TCR beta CDR3 regions were amplified. First-round RT-PCR with HTBI primers amplified the TCR CDR3 region. One entry per CDR3 protein, called by TCRdb with MiXCR from the multiplex PCR reads. This sample has some 550,000 distinct CDR3 sequences; less than 25% occur once, and the top ten carry about 30%. Sample: blood. These receptor sequences come from a man in his late teens or twenties with Graves' hyperthyroidism.

Only a few counts were recorded for this clonotype. CDR3 DNA: TGCAGTGCTAGAGAGACAGGCCCCAGACCTATGAACACTGAAGCTTTCTTT. Protein: CSARETGPRPMNTEAFF. The chain couples TRBV20-1 to TRBJ1-1, with D possibly TRBD1 on 6 matching bases. Germline CDR1 and CDR2: DFQATT and SNEGSKA (reference sequence). The CDR3 is made up of 17 amino acids. The V end lost 0 bases, the J end lost 0 bases, and 17 bases lay between the germline ends.

The table lists this clonotype with a few counts. J is TRBJ1-1 and V is TRBV7-2; no definite D call. V lost 6 bases to trimming and J lost 4 bases, with 12 bases between them. The CDR3 runs 13 residues. CDR1 is SGHTA, CDR2 FQGNSA, per germline. CDR3 loop: CASREAVGTEAFF. In DNA, the CDR3 is TGTGCCAGCAGGGAGGCCGTGGGCACTGAAGCTTTCTTT.

The rearrangement uses TRBV29-1 and TRBJ2-5; D unresolved. The CDR3 sequence is 12 residues long. Trimming removed 5 bases at V and 7 bases at J, with 14 bases between. The V gene's germline CDR1 is SQVTM and CDR2 ANQGSEA. CDR3: CSVSFDAVTQYF. The CDR3 DNA is TGCAGCGTTTCATTTGATGCTGTGACCCAGTACTTC.

This clonotype was found many times. The CDR3 loop is CASSALQGDTEAFF. The CDR3 coding sequence is TGCGCCAGCAGCGCCCTACAGGGGGACACTGAAGCTTTCTTT. The chain employs TRBV5-1 and TRBJ1-1, with 8 bases aligning to TRBD1. The CDR3 extends over 14 amino acids. CDR1 is SGHRS and CDR2 is YFSETQ in the germline V gene. V was pared by 4 bases and J by 3 bases, with 5 bases of the junction left unmatched.

This clonotype was recorded a few times. The chain joins TRBV6-5 to TRBJ1-1; D is unresolved. Per the germline V gene, CDR1 is MNHEY and CDR2 is SVGAGI. V was cut by 4 bases and J by 4 bases, with 7 bases left in between. The CDR3 consists of 12 residues. The CDR3 region is CASSCMGTEAFF. Here the CDR3 DNA reads TGTGCCAGCAGTTGTATGGGCACTGAAGCTTTCTTT.

This clonotype was observed at least ten times. CDR3 in amino acids: CASRSRGVGETQYF. CDR3 nucleotide sequence: TGTGCCAGCAGGTCTCGAGGGGTTGGCGAGACCCAGTACTTC. This sequence joins TRBV6-5 and TRBJ2-5; D possibly matches TRBD1 or TRBD2 (5 bases each). The CDR3 is made up of 14 amino acids. V was clipped by 6 bases and J by 5 bases, with 16 bases between them. Per the germline V gene, CDR1 is MNHEY and CDR2 is SVGAGI.

This clonotype was seen repeatedly, ten times or more. The rearrangement links TRBV28 to TRBJ1-2; D gene uncertain. Between the trimmed V and J ends, which lost 5 bases and 4 bases, there was a span of 11 bases. The CDR3 length is 13 residues. Germline CDR1 reads MDHEN; CDR2 reads SYDVKM. This CDR3 is CASSAPGTYGYTF. The CDR3 DNA reads TGTGCCAGCAGTGCGCCTGGAACCTATGGCTACACCTTC.

Many counts were recorded for this clonotype. The CDR3 DNA reads TGTGCCAGCAGTCATCGGACGGACACAAGTCAGCCCCAGCATTTT. As protein: CASSHRTDTSQPQHF. This chain connects TRBV2 to TRBJ1-5; a weak D match, TRBD1 (5 bases). V lost 5 bases, J lost 6 bases, and 17 bases lay in between. The CDR3 is 15 amino acids. In germline, CDR1 is SNHLY, CDR2 FYNNEI. Variable domain in full (rest from reference TRBV2 and TRBJ1-5): EPEVTQTPSHQVTQMGQEVILRCVPISNHLYFYWYRQILGQKVEFLVSFYNNEISEKSEIFDDQFSVERPDGSNFTLKIRSTKLEDSAMYFCASSHRTDTSQPQHFGDGTRLSIL.

At least ten counts were recorded for this clonotype. The chain joins TRBV14 to TRBJ1-5; D remains ambiguous. The ends were cut back, 0 bases at V and 4 bases at J, with 1 base in the middle. Per the germline V gene, CDR1 is SGHDN and CDR2 is FVKESK. The CDR3 runs 12 residues. This CDR3 is CASSQENQPQHF. CDR3 nucleotides: TGTGCCAGCAGCCAAGAAAATCAGCCCCAGCATTTT.

In DNA form, the CDR3 reads TGTGCCAGCAGCCCAGGGGGTAGATACGAGCAGTACTTC. Its protein product is CASSPGGRYEQYF. The chain combines TRBV6-2 or TRBV6-3 with TRBJ2-7, with 7 bases fitting TRBD1. Germline V gene lookup returns CDR1 MNHEY and CDR2 SVGEGT. The V segment lost 6 bases and the J segment 4 bases; nucleotides outside the gene matches: 6. This CDR3 region has 13 residues.

This clonotype was seen at least ten times. V is TRBV28 and J is TRBJ2-2; 8 bases are a match to TRBD1. V was pared by 8 bases and J by 6 bases, with 8 bases of the junction left unmatched. CDR1 and CDR2 (germline): MDHEN, SYDVKM. The CDR3 is made up of 14 amino acids. The CDR3 reads CASGWTGIAGELFF. The CDR3 DNA sequence: TGTGCCAGCGGGTGGACAGGGATCGCCGGGGAGCTGTTTTTT.

This clonotype was recorded at least ten times. The V gene is TRBV10-3, the J gene TRBJ1-5, with TRBD1 identical over 7 bases. After removal of 3 bases from V and 5 bases from J, the junction contained 7 bases not matched to a gene. The CDR3 spans 15 residues. Germline CDR1 reads ENHRY; CDR2 reads SYGVKD. CDR3 bases: TGTGCCATCAGTGACACAGGGGAAGGAGATCAGCCCCAGCATTTT. This gives the protein CAISDTGEGDQPQHF.

The chain carries TRBV7-8 and TRBJ2-7; D is possibly TRBD1 or TRBD2 (5 bases each). The germline V and J ends were trimmed by 4 bases and 3 bases, with 13 bases remaining between them. The CDR3 is 14 residues long. CDR1 SGHVS and CDR2 FQNEAQ come from the germline V gene. CDR3 nucleotides: TGTGCCAGCAGCTCGACTATCCAGGGCTACGAGCAGTACTTC. It specifies CASSSTIQGYEQYF.